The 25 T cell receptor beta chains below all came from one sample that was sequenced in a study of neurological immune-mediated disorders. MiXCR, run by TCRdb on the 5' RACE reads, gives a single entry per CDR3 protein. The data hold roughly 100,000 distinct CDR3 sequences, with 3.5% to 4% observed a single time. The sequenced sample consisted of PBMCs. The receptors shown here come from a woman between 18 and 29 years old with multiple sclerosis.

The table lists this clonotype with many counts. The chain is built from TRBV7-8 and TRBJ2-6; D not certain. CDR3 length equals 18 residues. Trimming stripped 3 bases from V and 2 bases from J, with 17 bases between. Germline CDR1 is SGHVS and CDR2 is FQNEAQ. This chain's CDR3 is CASSFGLAGHTGANVLTF. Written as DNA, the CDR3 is TGTGCCAGCAGCTTTGGCCTCGCAGGTCATACTGGGGCCAACGTCCTGACTTTC.

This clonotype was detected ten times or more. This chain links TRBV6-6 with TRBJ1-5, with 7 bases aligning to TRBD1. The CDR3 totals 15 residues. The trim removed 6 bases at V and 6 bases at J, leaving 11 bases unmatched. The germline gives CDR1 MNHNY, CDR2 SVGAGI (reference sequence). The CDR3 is CASRHDRERSQPQHF. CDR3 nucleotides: TGTGCCAGCAGGCACGACAGGGAACGGAGTCAGCCCCAGCATTTT.

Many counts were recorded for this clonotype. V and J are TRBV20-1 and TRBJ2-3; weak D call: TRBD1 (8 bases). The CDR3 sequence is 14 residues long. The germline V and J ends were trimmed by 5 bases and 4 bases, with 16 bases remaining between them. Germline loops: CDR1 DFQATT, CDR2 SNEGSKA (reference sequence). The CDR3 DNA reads TGCAGTGCTCAACAGGGGGGGTTCGCAGATACGCAGTATTTT. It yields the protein CSAQQGGFADTQYF.

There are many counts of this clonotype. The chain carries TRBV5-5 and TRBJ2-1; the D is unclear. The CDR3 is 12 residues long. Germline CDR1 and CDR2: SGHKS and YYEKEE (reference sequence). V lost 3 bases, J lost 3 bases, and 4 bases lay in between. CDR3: CASSSHYNEQFF. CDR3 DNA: TGTGCCAGCAGCTCGCACTACAATGAGCAGTTCTTC.

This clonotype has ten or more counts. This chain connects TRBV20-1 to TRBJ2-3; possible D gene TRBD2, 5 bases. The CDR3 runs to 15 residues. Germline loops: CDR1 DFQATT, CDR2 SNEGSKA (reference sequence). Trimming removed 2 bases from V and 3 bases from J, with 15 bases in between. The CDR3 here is CSARRTATKTDTQYF. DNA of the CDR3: TGCAGTGCTAGAAGGACTGCCACAAAAACAGATACGCAGTATTTT.

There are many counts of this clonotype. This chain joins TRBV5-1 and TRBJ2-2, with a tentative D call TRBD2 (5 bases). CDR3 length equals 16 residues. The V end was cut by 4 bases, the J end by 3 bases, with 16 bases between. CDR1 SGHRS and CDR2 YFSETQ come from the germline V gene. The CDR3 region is CASSPPEGVYTGELFF. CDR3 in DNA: TGCGCCAGCAGCCCCCCCGAGGGTGTGTACACCGGGGAGCTGTTTTTT. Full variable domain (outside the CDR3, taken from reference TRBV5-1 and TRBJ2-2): KAGVTQTPRYLIKTRGQQVTLSCSPISGHRSVSWYQQTPGQGLQFLFEYFSETQRNKGNFPGRFSGRQFSNSRSEMNVSTLELGDSALYLCASSPPEGVYTGELFFGEGSRLTVL.

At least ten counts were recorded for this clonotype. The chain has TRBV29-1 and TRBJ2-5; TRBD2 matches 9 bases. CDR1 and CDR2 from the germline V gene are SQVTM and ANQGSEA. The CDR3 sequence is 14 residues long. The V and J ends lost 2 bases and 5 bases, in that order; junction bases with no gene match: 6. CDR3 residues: CSVEWAGGVETQYF. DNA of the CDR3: TGCAGCGTTGAATGGGCGGGAGGGGTCGAGACCCAGTACTTC.

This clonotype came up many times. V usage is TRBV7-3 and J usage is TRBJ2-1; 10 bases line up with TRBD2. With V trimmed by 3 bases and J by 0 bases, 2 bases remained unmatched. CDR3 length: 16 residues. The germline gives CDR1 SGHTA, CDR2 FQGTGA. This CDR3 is CASSLLAGVSYNEQFF. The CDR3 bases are TGTGCCAGCAGCTTGCTAGCGGGAGTCTCCTACAATGAGCAGTTCTTC.

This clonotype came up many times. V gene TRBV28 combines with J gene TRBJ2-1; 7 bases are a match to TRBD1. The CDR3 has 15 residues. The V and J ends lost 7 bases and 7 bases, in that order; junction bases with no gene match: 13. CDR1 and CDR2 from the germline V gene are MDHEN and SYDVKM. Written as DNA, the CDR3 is TGTGCCAGCATTAAACAGGGGATTTGGGAAAATGAGCAGTTCTTC. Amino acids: CASIKQGIWENEQFF. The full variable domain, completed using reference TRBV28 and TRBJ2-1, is DVKVTQSSRYLVKRTGEKVFLECVQDMDHENMFWYRQDPGLGLRLIYFSYDVKMKEKGDIPEGYSVSREKKERFSLILESASTNQTSMYLCASIKQGIWENEQFFGPGTRLTVL.

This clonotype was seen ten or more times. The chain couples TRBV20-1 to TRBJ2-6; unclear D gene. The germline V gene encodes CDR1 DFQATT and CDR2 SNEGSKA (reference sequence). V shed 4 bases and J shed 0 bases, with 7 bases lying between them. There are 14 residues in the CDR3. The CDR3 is CSATRSSGANVLTF. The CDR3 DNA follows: TGCAGTGCTACCAGGAGCTCTGGGGCCAACGTCCTGACTTTC.

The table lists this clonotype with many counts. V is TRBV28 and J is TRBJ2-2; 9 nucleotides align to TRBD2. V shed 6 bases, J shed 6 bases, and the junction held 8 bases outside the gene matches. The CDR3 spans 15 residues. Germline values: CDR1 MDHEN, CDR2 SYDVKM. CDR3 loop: CASSNSGSRSGELFF. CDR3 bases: TGTGCCAGCAGCAATAGCGGGAGTAGATCCGGGGAGCTGTTTTTT.

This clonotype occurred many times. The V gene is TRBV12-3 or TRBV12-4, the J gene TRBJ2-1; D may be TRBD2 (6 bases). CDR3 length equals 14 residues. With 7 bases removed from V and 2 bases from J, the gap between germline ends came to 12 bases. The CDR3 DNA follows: TGTGCCAGCATCACGGGAGCAGCCTACAATGAGCAGTTCTTC. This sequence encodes CASITGAAYNEQFF.

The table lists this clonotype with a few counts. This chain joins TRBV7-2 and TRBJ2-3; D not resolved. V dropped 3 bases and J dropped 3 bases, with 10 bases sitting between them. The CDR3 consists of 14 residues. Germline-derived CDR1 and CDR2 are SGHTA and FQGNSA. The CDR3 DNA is TGTGCCAGCAGCTTGGGTTCGAAGACAGATACGCAGTATTTT. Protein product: CASSLGSKTDTQYF.

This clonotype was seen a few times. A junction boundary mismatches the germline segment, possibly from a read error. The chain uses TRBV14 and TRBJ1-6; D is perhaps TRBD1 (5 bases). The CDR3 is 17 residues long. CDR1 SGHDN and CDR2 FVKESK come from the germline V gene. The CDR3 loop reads CASSQEGRGSYNSTLNF. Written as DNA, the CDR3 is TGTGCCAGCAGCCAAGAGGGAAGGGGCTCCTATAATTCAACCCTCAACTTT.

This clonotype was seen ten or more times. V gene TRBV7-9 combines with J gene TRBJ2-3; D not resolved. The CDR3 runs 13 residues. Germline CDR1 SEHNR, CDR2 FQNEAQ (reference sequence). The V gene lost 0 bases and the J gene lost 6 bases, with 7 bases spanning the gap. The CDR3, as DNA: TGTGCCAGCAGCTTAGCCAGTTCGGATACGCAGTATTTT. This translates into CASSLASSDTQYF. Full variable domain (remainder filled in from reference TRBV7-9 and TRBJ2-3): DTGVSQNPRHKITKRGQNVTFRCDPISEHNRLYWYRQTLGQGPEFLTYFQNEAQLEKSRLLSDRFSAERPKGSFSTLEIQRTEQGDSAMYLCASSLASSDTQYFGPGTRLTVL.

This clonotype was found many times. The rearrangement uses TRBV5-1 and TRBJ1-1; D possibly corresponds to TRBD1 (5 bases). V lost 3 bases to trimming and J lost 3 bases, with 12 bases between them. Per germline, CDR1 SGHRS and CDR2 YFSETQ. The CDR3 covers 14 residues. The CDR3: CASSYADRDTEAFF. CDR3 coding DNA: TGCGCCAGCAGCTATGCCGACAGAGACACTGAAGCTTTCTTT.

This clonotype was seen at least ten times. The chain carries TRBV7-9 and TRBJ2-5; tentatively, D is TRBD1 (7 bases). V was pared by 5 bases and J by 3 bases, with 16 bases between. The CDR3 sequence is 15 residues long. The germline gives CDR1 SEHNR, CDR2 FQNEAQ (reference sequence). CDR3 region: CASSLAGQIKETQYF. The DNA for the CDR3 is TGTGCCAGCAGCCTTGCGGGACAGATTAAAGAGACCCAGTACTTC.

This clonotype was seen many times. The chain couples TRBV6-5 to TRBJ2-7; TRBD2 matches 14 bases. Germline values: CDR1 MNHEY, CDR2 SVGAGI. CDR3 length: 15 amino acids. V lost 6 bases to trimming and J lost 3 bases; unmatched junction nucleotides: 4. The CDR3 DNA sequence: TGTGCCAGCAGGCCGGGACTAGCGGGGGACTACGAGCAGTACTTC. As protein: CASRPGLAGDYEQYF.

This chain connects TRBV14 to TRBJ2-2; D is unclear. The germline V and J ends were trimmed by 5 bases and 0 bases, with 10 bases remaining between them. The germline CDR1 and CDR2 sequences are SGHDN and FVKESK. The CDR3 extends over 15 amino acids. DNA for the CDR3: TGTGCCAGCAGCTCGTGGGCCGCGAACACCGGGGAGCTGTTTTTT. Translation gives CASSSWAANTGELFF.

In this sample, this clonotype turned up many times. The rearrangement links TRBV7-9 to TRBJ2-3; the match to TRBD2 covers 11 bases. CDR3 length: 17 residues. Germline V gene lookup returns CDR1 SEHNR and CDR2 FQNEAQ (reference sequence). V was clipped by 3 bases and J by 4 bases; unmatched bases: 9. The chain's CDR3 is CASSFDVTSGSSDTQYF. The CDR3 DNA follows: TGTGCCAGCAGCTTTGACGTTACTAGCGGGAGCTCAGATACGCAGTATTTT.

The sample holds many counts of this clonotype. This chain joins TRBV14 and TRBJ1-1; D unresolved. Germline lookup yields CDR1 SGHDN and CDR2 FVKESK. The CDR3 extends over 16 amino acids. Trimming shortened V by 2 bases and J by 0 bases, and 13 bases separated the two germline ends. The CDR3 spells CASSQRFSYMNTEAFF. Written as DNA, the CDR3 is TGTGCCAGCAGCCAACGATTTAGTTACATGAACACTGAAGCTTTCTTT.

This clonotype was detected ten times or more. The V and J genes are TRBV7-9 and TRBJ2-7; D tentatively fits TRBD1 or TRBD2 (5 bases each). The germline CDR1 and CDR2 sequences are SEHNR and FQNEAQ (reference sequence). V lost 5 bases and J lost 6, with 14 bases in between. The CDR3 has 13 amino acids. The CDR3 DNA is TGTGCCAGCAGCCCCAGAGGGGTTGGCGAGCAGTACTTC. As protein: CASSPRGVGEQYF.

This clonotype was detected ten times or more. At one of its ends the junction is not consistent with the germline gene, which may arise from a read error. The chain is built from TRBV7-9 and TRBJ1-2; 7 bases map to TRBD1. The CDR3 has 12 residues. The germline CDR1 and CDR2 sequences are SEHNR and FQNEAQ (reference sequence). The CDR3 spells CASSEGQVPGPF. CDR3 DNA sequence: TGTGCCAGCAGCGAAGGACAGGTCCCGGGCCCATTC.

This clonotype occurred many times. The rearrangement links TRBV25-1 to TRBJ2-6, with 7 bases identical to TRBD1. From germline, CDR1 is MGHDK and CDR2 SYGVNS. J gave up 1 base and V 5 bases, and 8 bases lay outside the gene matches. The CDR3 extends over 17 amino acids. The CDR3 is CASSRQGTLSGANVLTF. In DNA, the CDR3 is TGTGCCAGCAGTAGACAGGGAACTTTGTCTGGGGCCAACGTCCTGACTTTC.

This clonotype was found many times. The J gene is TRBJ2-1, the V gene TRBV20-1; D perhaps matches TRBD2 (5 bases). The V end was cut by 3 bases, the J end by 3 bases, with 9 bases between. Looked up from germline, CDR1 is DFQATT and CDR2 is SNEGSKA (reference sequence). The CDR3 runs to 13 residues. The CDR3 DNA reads TGCAGTGCTAGTGACGGGAACTACAATGAGCAGTTCTTC. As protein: CSASDGNYNEQFF.